This T cell receptor beta chain was documented in a study of blood T cell repertoires in COVID-19. The CDR3 covers 15 residues. V was trimmed by 6 bases and J by 0 bases, leaving 12 bases between them. Germline V gives CDR1 MDHEN, CDR2 SYDVKM. This table comes from immunoSEQ multiplex PCR, and its TCRdb copy is limited to in-frame clones, with some not included. The profile shows around 320,000 clones, 89% of them singletons. The sequence was collected from a woman aged 50 to 60 who had been exposed to COVID-19. Specimen: PBMCs or T cells enriched from blood (not recorded which). The chain joins TRBV28 to TRBJ1-5, with D unclear. The CDR3 bases are TGTGCCAGCAGGGACGGAGGGAGTAGCAATCAGCCCCAGCATTTT. Amino acids: CASRDGGSSNQPQHF.